The 26 T cell receptor beta chains presented below share a single source sample, sequenced in a study of cytomegalovirus exposure and HLA in healthy donors. The PCR had 60 Vbeta and 13 Jbeta primers. Profiling relied on immunoSEQ multiplex PCR, and the TCRdb table lists in-frame clones only, not all of them. The profile shows roughly 120,000 clones, about 79% of them singletons. The sequencing sample was made of PBMCs. These receptors were taken from a young man in good health and CMV-seropositive.

The V and J genes are TRBV30 and TRBJ1-2; 9 positions agree with TRBD1. Germline V gene sequence: CDR1 GTSNPN, CDR2 SVGIG (reference sequence). The CDR3 totals 15 residues. Trimming took 0 bases from V and 8 from J; bases not matched to a gene: 10. The DNA of the CDR3 is TGTGCCTGGAGTGTACGCACAGGGGGCACACGCGGCTACACCTTC. It yields the protein CAWSVRTGGTRGYTF.

The V call is TRBV5-1, the J call TRBJ2-7; TRBD1 is a possible D gene (5 bases). The CDR3 loop spans 18 amino acids. The germline V gene has CDR1 SGHRS and CDR2 YFSETQ. The ends were cut back, 3 bases at V and 0 bases at J, with 22 bases in the middle. The CDR3, as DNA: TGCGCCAGCAGCTCCTGGCCTACAGGAACAGCTTCCTCCTACGAGCAGTACTTC. This codes for CASSSWPTGTASSYEQYF.

V is TRBV2 and J is TRBJ2-5, with TRBD2 identical over 11 bases. Germline CDR1 SNHLY, CDR2 FYNNEI. The trim removed 10 bases at V and 2 bases at J, leaving 6 bases unmatched. The CDR3 contains 14 residues. The CDR3 sequence is CATTGLAVQETQYF. The CDR3 DNA is TGTGCCACCACGGGACTAGCGGTACAAGAGACCCAGTACTTC.

For this clone: At one end, the junction sequence differs from germline, possibly due to a read error. The V call is TRBV2, the J call TRBJ2-7; D is perhaps TRBD1 (6 bases). The CDR3 contains 11 residues. Germline assignment: CDR1 SNHLY and CDR2 FYNNEI. CDR3 region: CASRGQGTAGF. The CDR3 DNA is TGTGCCAGCAGGGGTCAGGGGACGGCCGGCTTC.

V gene TRBV9 combines with J gene TRBJ2-1; TRBD2 matches at 9 bases. Germline trimming cut 6 bases from V and 3 bases from J; bases unmatched to any gene: 4. Germline V gene data show CDR1 as SGDLS and CDR2 as YYNGEE. The CDR3 is made up of 14 amino acids. CDR3 nucleotide sequence: TGTGCCAGCACGCGACTAGCGGACTACAATGAGCAGTTCTTC. Protein sequence: CASTRLADYNEQFF.

The chain has TRBV5-4 and TRBJ2-7; 8 positions agree with TRBD1. The trim removed 4 bases at V and 13 bases at J, leaving 13 bases unmatched. The CDR3 spans 13 residues. Germline-derived CDR1 and CDR2 are SGHNT and YYREEE (reference sequence). The CDR3 sequence is CASSPGTGPISYF. In DNA form, the CDR3 reads TGTGCCAGCAGCCCGGGGACAGGCCCCATCAGTTACTTC.

The V and J genes are TRBV7-6 and TRBJ2-5, with a tentative D call TRBD1 (6 bases). Trimming stripped 2 bases from V and 7 bases from J, with 14 bases between. Looked up from germline, CDR1 is SGHVS and CDR2 is FNYEAQ. CDR3 length equals 14 residues. The CDR3 loop reads CASSLPSGAGTQYF. The CDR3 DNA reads TGTGCCAGCAGCTTACCATCAGGGGCTGGGACCCAGTACTTC.

The genes are TRBV18 and TRBJ1-5; tentatively, D is TRBD1 (5 bases). Trimming removed 3 bases from V and 7 bases from J, with 13 bases in between. This CDR3 has 14 residues. Per the germline V gene, CDR1 is KGHSH and CDR2 is LQKENI. The CDR3 reads CASSPWAGNQPQHF. The CDR3 nucleotides are TGTGCCAGCTCACCGTGGGCAGGGAACCAGCCCCAGCATTTT.

This clone was counted between two and nine times. V and J are TRBV7-8 and TRBJ2-1, with 7 bases identical to TRBD2. The CDR3 is made up of 14 amino acids. CDR1 is SGHVS, CDR2 FQNEAQ, per germline. Unmatched junction bases numbered 6, after V lost 0 bases and J lost 10 bases. The CDR3 bases are TGTGCCAGCAGCTTAGCGGAGGGGAGGGTCGAGCAGTTCTTC. Translation gives CASSLAEGRVEQFF. The variable domain in full, completed from reference TRBV7-8 and TRBJ2-1, reads GAGVSQSPRYKVAKRGQDVALRCDPISGHVSLFWYQQALGQGPEFLTYFQNEAQLDKSGLPSDRFFAERPEGSVSTLKIQRTQQEDSAVYLCASSLAEGRVEQFFGPGTRLTVL.

The CDR3 reads CASSQNVAGLSEQYF. The CDR3 nucleotides read TGCGCCAGCAGCCAAAATGTAGCGGGACTCTCCGAGCAGTACTTC. The chain employs TRBV4-1 and TRBJ2-5, with 8 nucleotides matching TRBD2. The end of the DNA aligns better with TRBJ2-7, so the J call may be wrong. Germline V gives CDR1 MGHRA, CDR2 YSYEKL. This CDR3 contains 15 residues.

The chain employs TRBV4-3 and TRBJ2-2, with no clear D. This CDR3 is built from 15 residues. V was cut by 1 base and J by 1 base, with 7 bases left in between. In germline, CDR1 is LGHNA, CDR2 YSLEER. The CDR3 reads CASSQVHKNTGELFF. The CDR3 coding sequence is TGCGCCAGCAGCCAAGTACACAAGAACACCGGGGAGCTGTTTTTT.

The table lists this clone with a count of one. This chain connects TRBV28 to TRBJ2-7; D is unresolved. The CDR3 extends over 12 amino acids. Germline V CDR1 and CDR2: MDHEN, SYDVKM. V lost 6 bases, J lost 7 bases, and 13 bases lay in between. As DNA, the CDR3 is TGTGCCAGCAGCTCCTATGGTTGGGAGCAGTACTTC. Encoded protein: CASSSYGWEQYF. Full variable domain (remainder filled in from reference TRBV28 and TRBJ2-7): DVKVTQSSRYLVKRTGEKVFLECVQDMDHENMFWYRQDPGLGLRLIYFSYDVKMKEKGDIPEGYSVSREKKERFSLILESASTNQTSMYLCASSSYGWEQYFGPGTRLTVT.

The sample holds a few counts of this clone. A read error may account for a junction end that differs from germline. The chain is built from TRBV6-1 and TRBJ2-6, with D possibly TRBD1 on 5 matching bases. From germline, CDR1 is MNHNS and CDR2 SASEGT. The length of the CDR3 is 15 residues. CDR3 sequence reads: CASSEGHSGANGLTF. The CDR3 coding sequence is TGTGCCAGCAGTGAAGGACACTCTGGGGCCAACGGCCTGACTTTC.

This clone was seen only once. The chain combines TRBV25-1 with TRBJ1-3; 9 bases line up with TRBD1. Germline CDR1 MGHDK, CDR2 SYGVNS. Unmatched junction bases numbered 4, after V lost 4 bases and J lost 3 bases. There are 15 residues in the CDR3. The CDR3 DNA is TGTGCCAGCAGTGGCAGGACAGGGGATGGAAACACCATATATTTT. Protein sequence: CASSGRTGDGNTIYF.

The CDR3 region is CASSDNLGQGLGYTF. The CDR3 DNA sequence: TGTGCCAGCAGCGATAACCTAGGACAGGGGCTTGGCTACACCTTC. This chain connects TRBV2 to TRBJ1-2; 9 positions match TRBD1. J was trimmed by 7 bases and V by 6 bases; bases with no gene match: 12. The CDR3 has 15 residues. Germline CDR1 SNHLY, CDR2 FYNNEI.

This clone was counted between two and nine times. This chain connects TRBV7-3 to TRBJ2-3; 8 nucleotides line up with TRBD2. Germline CDR1 reads SGHTA; CDR2 reads FQGTGA. After removal of 2 bases from V and 4 bases from J, the junction contained 5 bases not matched to a gene. CDR3 length: 15 amino acids. CDR3: CASSLYDGRADTQYF. The CDR3 DNA reads TGTGCCAGCAGCTTATATGACGGGAGGGCAGATACGCAGTATTTT.

V gene TRBV25-1 combines with J gene TRBJ2-1; TRBD2 matches 8 bases. J was trimmed by 4 bases and V by 3 bases; bases with no gene match: 8. Germline V CDR1 and CDR2: MGHDK, SYGVNS. The CDR3 extends over 16 amino acids. This chain's CDR3 is CASSDLEAGGYNEQFF. Here the CDR3 DNA reads TGTGCCAGCAGTGATCTTGAGGCGGGGGGATACAATGAGCAGTTCTTC.

V is TRBV27 and J is TRBJ1-1; D might be TRBD1 (6 bases). The CDR3 extends over 13 amino acids. Germline assignment: CDR1 MNHEY and CDR2 SMNVEV (reference sequence). V lost 7 bases, J lost 0 bases, and 9 bases lay in between. CDR3 region: CASKSGVNTEAFF. CDR3 nucleotides: TGTGCCAGCAAGTCAGGGGTGAACACTGAAGCTTTCTTT.

This sequence joins TRBV4-3 and TRBJ2-1; D uncertain. The CDR3 is made up of 18 amino acids. V lost 0 bases to trimming and J lost 0 bases, with 15 bases between them. CDR1 LGHNA and CDR2 YSLEER come from the germline V gene. The CDR3 loop is CASSQDLVHSSSYNEQFF. The CDR3 coding sequence is TGCGCCAGCAGCCAAGATTTGGTTCACTCGAGCTCCTACAATGAGCAGTTCTTC.

The rearrangement uses TRBV9 and TRBJ2-7; 10 nucleotides line up with TRBD1. The J segment lost 2 bases and the V segment lost 4 bases, leaving 6 bases of the junction unmatched. The germline V gene has CDR1 SGDLS and CDR2 YYNGEE. The length of the CDR3 is 15 residues. CDR3 nucleotides: TGTGCCAGCAGCATGGGACAGGGGCCCCCCTACGAGCAGTACTTC. Protein product: CASSMGQGPPYEQYF.

V and J are TRBV27 and TRBJ1-2, with D possibly being TRBD1 (6 bases). Trimming shortened V by 5 bases and J by 3 bases, and 16 bases separated the two germline ends. CDR1 is MNHEY and CDR2 is SMNVEV in the germline V gene (reference sequence). The CDR3 length is 15 residues. CDR3 in amino acids: CASSPGAGAYYGYTF. The CDR3 nucleotides are TGTGCCAGCAGTCCCGGGGCAGGGGCCTACTATGGCTACACCTTC.

The count of this clone is one. The CDR3 spells CASSVGAGGGYEQYF. CDR3 coding DNA: TGTGCCAGCAGCGTAGGGGCCGGAGGAGGGTACGAGCAGTACTTC. V gene TRBV9 combines with J gene TRBJ2-7; perhaps TRBD2 as D (6 bases). The CDR3 has 15 residues. Trimming cost V 0 bases and J 4 bases, with 14 bases left between them. Germline V CDR1 and CDR2: SGDLS, YYNGEE.

V is TRBV21-1 and J is TRBJ2-5; TRBD1, as called in the table, went unchecked against the DNA. TRBV21-1 is flagged as a pseudogene. This CDR3 is built from 14 residues. CDR3 loop: CARTTGTGGQTQYF. CDR3 DNA sequence: TGTGCCAGGACTACGGGGACAGGGGGACAGACCCAGTACTTC.

The J gene is TRBJ2-1, the V gene TRBV4-1; D may be TRBD2 (6 bases). Germline assignment: CDR1 MGHRA and CDR2 YSYEKL. The CDR3 covers 16 residues. V was pared by 4 bases and J by 6 bases, with 19 bases between. The DNA for the CDR3 is TGCGCCAGCAGCCCGCGGGACCTCTCTTCTCTCAATGAGCAGTTCTTC. Protein sequence: CASSPRDLSSLNEQFF.

The V gene is TRBV27, the J gene TRBJ1-4; 11 nucleotides align to TRBD1. The CDR3 runs to 15 residues. With V trimmed by 5 bases and J by 7 bases, 6 bases remained unmatched. CDR1 is MNHEY, CDR2 SMNVEV, per germline (reference sequence). The CDR3 sequence: CASSPDRGRREKLFF. CDR3 bases: TGTGCCAGCAGTCCGGACAGGGGGCGCCGTGAAAAACTGTTTTTT.

Only a few counts were recorded for this clone. The chain employs TRBV13 and TRBJ2-7; 7 nucleotides align to TRBD1. V lost 5 bases, J lost 2 bases, and 6 bases stayed unmatched. There are 14 residues in the CDR3. Germline V lookup: CDR1 PRHDT, CDR2 FYEKMQ (reference sequence). CDR3 region: CASSLWDSPYEQYF. The DNA of the CDR3 is TGTGCCAGCAGCCTTTGGGACAGCCCCTACGAGCAGTACTTC.